This TCR beta chain originates from a study of T cell responses to AZD1222 COVID-19 vaccine (dated by TCRdb to the early 2020s). Study-wide context: TCR sequencing covered over 230 trial participants: 200 to 210 given two doses of AZD1222 and about 26 given two doses of MenACWY control vaccine. Trial participants were enrolled into age subgroups of 18-55, 56-69 and 70-plus years, which contained around 150, 29 and 61 TCR-sequenced participants, respectively.

Study-wide conclusions, independent of this receptor: Conclusions about previously exposed vaccinees are limited because only six or seven AZD1222 recipients were SARS-CoV-2 seropositive at baseline. Because no samples from the day 14 peak response were available, repertoires could be characterized only after the peak T cell response. Reportedly, almost half of the unique spike-specific TCRs recognized epitopes lying outside the regions that are mutated in the B.1.351 and B.1.1.7 variants. The 56-69-year group was small, and its depth increase did not reach significance, likely because of low power. Vaccine-associated CD4 TCRs spanned the whole spike protein, with dominant responses in regions 160-218 and 743-854. Spike-specific TCR breadth and depth rose significantly after two AZD1222 doses compared with day 0 and with MenACWY recipients. Most participants were white British and females outnumbered males, and the authors suggested that clonal diversity may have been underestimated.

The CDR3 regions of human TCRbeta chains were analyzed by immunosequencing. In the original analysis: TCRs in the repertoires were compared against a reference library of SARS-CoV-2-specific TCRs that had been generated with the MIRA antigen-specificity platform. Breadth was defined as the fraction of unique TCRs that were SARS-CoV-2-associated. Depth was defined as the fraction of total T cells that were SARS-CoV-2-associated. Using the MIRA data, each spike-specific TCR was mapped to the spike region that the TCR reacts to and placed in a CD4 or CD8 class. Log10-transformed breadth and depth values were compared by one-way ANOVA with Sidak's multiple comparisons tests. The source is immuneACCESS, and TCRdb retained only in-frame sequences with V and J called. Part of the clones is not carried over; for the studies checked, unresolved V genes explain less than half of this, and the remainder is unexplained. V and J calls and clone size are given by that table; D and trimming were obtained from the DNA. Counted in this sample were over 100,000 clones; 80% to 90% of them appeared once. The leading ten clones occupy 4.4% of the sample.

About this clone: Its antigen has not been determined. The input lacks base qualities; no much larger clone sits a single base away.

Per the germline V gene, SGHDT is the CDR1 and YYEEEE is the CDR2. The CDR3 spans 15 residues, from the cysteine through the phenylalanine. The kept DNA is CDR3 alone, 45 bases in frame from the first base. The germline ends are 13 bases apart after V is trimmed by 3 bases and J by 1 base. In the paper's terms, the time point label means: about 28 days (+/-7) after the second vaccine dose. AZD1222 recipients given second doses at about 4 weeks or at about 12 weeks were pooled, since spike-specific TCR depth and breadth were not found to differ between the two schedules. Vaccinee samples came from UK trials COV001 and COV002, including a single-blind randomized controlled phase 2/3 trial of AZD1222 (ChAdOx1 nCoV-19) in healthy adults. Trial participant PBMC samples were collected at day 0 and day 28 after the second dose for TCRbeta chain sequencing.

The sample in question was peripheral blood, obtained 28 days after the second AZD1222 dose. The V gene is TRBV5-6 and the J gene is TRBJ1-1; too little of a D gene remains to name it. The TCR comes from an adult who received the AZD1222 COVID-19 vaccine. The DNA reads TGTGCCAGCAGCTCCGCAGGAGGGCCGAACACTGAAGCTTTCTTT. The encoded protein is CASSSAGGPNTEAFF.